These T cell receptor beta chains were read from a single sample in a study of regulatory T cells in long-lasting Graves disease. TCRdb reprocessed the multiplex PCR reads via MiXCR and lists one record per CDR3 protein. The data contain 400,000 to 500,000 distinct CDR3 sequences, 15% to 20% of them seen just once; the ten biggest clones take up roughly 23%. These data were also reused for a study on T cells in Graves' hyperthyroidism and ophthalmopathy.

The source was peripheral blood mononuclear cells (PBMCs), collected at new diagnosis, from a patient treated with antithyroid drugs. These receptors all stem from a woman aged 18-29 years with Graves disease. CDR3s leave out the opening cysteine and the closing phenylalanine or tryptophan. D genes are given only for firm matches.

>TRBV12-3/TRBV12-4|TRBD1
ASSLQGVGADTQY
>TRBV18|NA
ASSPNDLYQETQY
>TRBV7-2|NA
ASSATEGEGTQY
>TRBV27|TRBD1
ASSPGTAPSYEQY
>TRBV2|NA
AIPTRTEAF
>TRBV6-5|TRBD1
ASSLKGQGNTEAF
>TRBV7-8|TRBD2
ASSWTSETDTQY
>TRBV5-1|NA
ASSQDTGGQETQY
>TRBV10-2|NA
ASSFGVGSSTDTQY
>TRBV19|NA
ASNRGNNEQF
>TRBV15|NA
ATSRTPNPNPTEAF
>TRBV7-9|NA
ASSLAPSGNYNEQF
>TRBV20-1|TRBD2
SASKRELSYNEQF
>TRBV28|TRBD2
ASSSIGEGVIGEQY
>TRBV12-3/TRBV12-4|NA
ASSLGFTGNRYGYT
>TRBV7-9|NA
ASREEAAGELF
>TRBV12-3/TRBV12-4|NA
ASSSGLTDTQY
>TRBV19|NA
ASSMARFSEAF
>TRBV7-2|NA
ASSSLGGVYYGYT
>TRBV2|TRBD1
ASRVTGGVDTEAF
>TRBV18|TRBD1
ASSYDRGRNHEQY
>TRBV14|NA
ASSQVRAPHEQY
>TRBV20-1|TRBD2
SAPPRAAGSNEQF
>TRBV7-3|NA
ASSPLPVPGELF
>TRBV5-1|NA
ASSSGTAGTEAF
>TRBV2|NA
AGRDGIAKNIQY
>TRBV2|NA
ASSVFRESSYEQY
>TRBV25-1|TRBD2
ASSVLAGVYNEQF
>TRBV7-8|TRBD2
ASSLRNLADQY
>TRBV10-3|NA
AISRVNTEAF
>TRBV18|NA
ASSPPPGGSTGELF
>TRBV20-1|TRBD2
SARESLAGGKQF
>TRBV6-1|NA
ASSADRLLYEQY
>TRBV12-3/TRBV12-4|TRBD2
ASTPKRGQALLAVYNEQF
>TRBV7-2|NA
ASSQTRPEQF
>TRBV4-1|TRBD1
ASSQGQGNTGELF
>TRBV20-1|TRBD2
SARAPGLAGKNIQY
>TRBV11-1|NA
ASSPGEGERNEQY
>TRBV30|NA
AWREFRFSGNTIY
>TRBV10-2|TRBD2
ASKLAGFTGELF
>TRBV29-1|NA
SVETGIPGDEQY
>TRBV28|NA
ASSLYTGRDF
>TRBV24-1|TRBD2
ATSITSGSLSTGELF
>TRBV11-3|NA
ASSTGTPNTEAF
>TRBV7-3|TRBD2
ASSTTSGGYNEQF
>TRBV13|NA
ASGSYFGRDYEQF
>TRBV28|NA
ASSLLQVSANEKLF
>TRBV11-3|TRBD2
ASSSGLGSEQY
>TRBV28|NA
ASTPVGGGSTDTQY
>TRBV2|TRBD2
ASSEGLAGGDEQY
>TRBV19|NA
ASRSPGTPLNTEAF